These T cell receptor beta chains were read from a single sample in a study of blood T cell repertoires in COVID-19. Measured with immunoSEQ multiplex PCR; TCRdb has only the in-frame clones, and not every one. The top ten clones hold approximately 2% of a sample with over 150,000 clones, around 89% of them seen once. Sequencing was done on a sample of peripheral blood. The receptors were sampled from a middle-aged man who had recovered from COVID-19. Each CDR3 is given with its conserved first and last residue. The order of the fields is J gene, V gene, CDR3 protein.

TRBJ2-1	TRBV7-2	CASSFEGIAGNEQFF
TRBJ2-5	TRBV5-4	CASSLGAASGIGTQYF
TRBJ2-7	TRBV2	CASSDGLAGPTYEQYF
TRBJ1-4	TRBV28	CASSIGTGLGKLFF
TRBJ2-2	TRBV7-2	CASRRGDRPSGELFF
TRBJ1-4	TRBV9	CASSFREGDEKLFF
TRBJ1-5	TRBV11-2	CASSPGGAGNQPQHF
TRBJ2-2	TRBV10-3	CAISESQGGPAGELFF
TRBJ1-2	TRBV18	CASSPPSGSNYGYTF
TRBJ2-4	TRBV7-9	CASSSVTAIAKNIQYF
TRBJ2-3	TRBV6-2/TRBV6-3	CASSYDPGGPDTQYF
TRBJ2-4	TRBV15	CATSREMGRENIQYF
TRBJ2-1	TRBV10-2	CASRRLAVTDEQFF
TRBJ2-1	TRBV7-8	CASSVAASGYNEQFF
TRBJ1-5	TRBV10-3	CAISESLGSNQPQHF
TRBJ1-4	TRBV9	CASSQAGGEKLFF
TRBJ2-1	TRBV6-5	CASSTGTGYHNEQFF
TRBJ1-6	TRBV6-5	CASSYEGESNSPLHF
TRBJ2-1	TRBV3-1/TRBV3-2	CASSQGREGWLEQFF
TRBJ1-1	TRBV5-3	CARSLGPKGGVTEAFF
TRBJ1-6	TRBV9	CASRGDREDSYNSPLHF
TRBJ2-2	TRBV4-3	CASSQYRELTGELFF
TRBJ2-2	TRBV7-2	CASSLGQLLNTGELFF
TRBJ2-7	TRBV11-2	CASSLLLGLAGEQYF
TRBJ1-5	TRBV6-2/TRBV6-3	CASSQFGLRGANQPQHF
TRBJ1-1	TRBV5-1	CASSSATGHTEAFF
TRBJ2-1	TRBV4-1	CASSSSDGSGAYNEQFF
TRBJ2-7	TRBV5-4	CASSLARGQGDYEQYF
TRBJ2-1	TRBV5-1	CASSLEGQGAYNEQFF
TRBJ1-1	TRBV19	CASTSDRGAEAFF
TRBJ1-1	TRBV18	CASSPVSNTEAFF
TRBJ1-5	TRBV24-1	CATQDRYNQPQHF
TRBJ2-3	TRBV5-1	CASSLAGGSPADTQYF
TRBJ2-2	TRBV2	CASSENRLAGELFF
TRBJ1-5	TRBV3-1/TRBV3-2	CASSQGTGSNQPQHF
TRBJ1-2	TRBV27	CASSETTGYGYTF
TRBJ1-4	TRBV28	CASSLGGRVRTNEKLFF
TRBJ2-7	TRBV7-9	CASSLSGGGTEQYF
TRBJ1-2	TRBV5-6	CASSLYRVWAGDYGYTF
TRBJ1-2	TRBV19	CASSLLAAGGTNYGYTF
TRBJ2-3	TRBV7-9	CASSGRGAGYVDTQYF
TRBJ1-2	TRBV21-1	CASSPGLGDLCYTF
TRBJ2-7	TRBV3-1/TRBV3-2	CASSYRDSSYEQYF
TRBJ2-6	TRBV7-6	CASSLQGAGANVLTF
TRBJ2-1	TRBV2	CASSAGLTANEQFF